This T cell receptor (beta chain) was recorded in a study of OX40 agonist ivuxolimab in advanced cancers. The wider study: The group had a mean age of about 60 years, ranged from about 20 to 79, and was around 86% male. Anti-PD-1, anti-PD-L1 or anti-CTLA-4 therapy given earlier was allowed, and 40% had some.

The method was immunoSEQ multiplex PCR; TCRdb's version includes in-frame clones alone and lacks a portion of them. The sample yields tens of thousands of clones, more than 75% seen once. CDR1 is MNHEY, CDR2 SVGAGI, per germline. The CDR3 runs to 15 residues. V shed 6 bases and J shed 2 bases, with 16 bases lying between them. The chain has TRBV6-5 and TRBJ1-2; D not resolved. The receptor's source is an adult with an advanced solid tumor such as melanoma, head and neck, liver or kidney cancer. The source was CD4+ or CD8+ T cells sorted from blood, collected in a trial of the OX40 agonist ivuxolimab. The CDR3, as DNA: TGTGCCAGCAGCCCCGCTCAGTGGGTAAACTATGGCTACACCTTC. It encodes CASSPAQWVNYGYTF.